These T cell receptor beta chains were read from a single sample in a study of cytomegalovirus exposure and HLA in healthy donors. Using immunoSEQ multiplex PCR, the repertoire was profiled, and TCRdb retains in-frame clones only, with some absent. The data contain about 170,000 clones, just over 70% of them singletons. Sequencing was carried out using PBMCs. These receptors all come from a human donor in good health. The CDR3 runs from the conserved cysteine through the conserved F or W. Each record gives: D gene, V gene, J gene, clone size, CDR3 DNA, CDR3 protein. A D gene is named only where the DNA matches it firmly. Only part of the rows carry a size: once, few, many, or a class if the clone is expanded.

NA	TRBV6-5	TRBJ1-2	NA	TGTGCCAGCAGGGAGGTGGGCTGCGGCTACACCTTC	CASREVGCGYTF
NA	TRBV2	TRBJ2-7	NA	TGTGCCAGCAAATCTGGACAGCTGGACTACGAGCAGTACTTC	CASKSGQLDYEQYF
NA	TRBV7-8	TRBJ2-3	NA	TGTGCCAGCAGCTTGGGGCACAGGTTAATAGATACGCAGTATTTT	CASSLGHRLIDTQYF
TRBD1	TRBV7-2	TRBJ1-1	once	TGTGCCAGCAGCTTATCCGGGACAGGGGAACCCACTGAAGCTTTCTTT	CASSLSGTGEPTEAFF
NA	TRBV5-1	TRBJ2-7	NA	TGCGCCAGCAGTGTTAACTCCTACGAGCAGTACTTC	CASSVNSYEQYF
TRBD1	TRBV10-3	TRBJ1-1	NA	TGTGCCATTAGCTCGACAGGGGGCAGTTATAGCACTGAAGCTTTCTTT	CAISSTGGSYSTEAFF
TRBD2	TRBV4-3	TRBJ2-1	NA	TGCGCCAGCAGCCGACGAGGAGCGTCCGGGACTAGCGGGGAGAATGAGCAGTTCTTC	CASSRRGASGTSGENEQFF
NA	TRBV7-6	TRBJ2-1	NA	TGTGCCAGCAGCATTTCAAGGGGCTCCTACAATGAGCAGTTCTTC	CASSISRGSYNEQFF
NA	TRBV4-1	TRBJ2-7	NA	TGCGCCAGCAGCCAAGGATGGACACAAGCCTTCTACGAGCAGTACTTC	CASSQGWTQAFYEQYF
NA	TRBV7-3	TRBJ2-5	NA	TGTGCCAGCAGCAAGGCAGGCCGGGGAGAGACCCAGTACTTC	CASSKAGRGETQYF
NA	TRBV4-3	TRBJ2-7	NA	TGCGCCAGCAGCCAGGATGGGGGCCTCTACGAGCAGTACTTC	CASSQDGGLYEQYF
TRBD2	TRBV9	TRBJ2-1	NA	TGTGCCAGATCCTTAGCGGGGGGGCAGAAGCAGTTCTTC	CARSLAGGQKQFF
NA	TRBV6-1	TRBJ1-6	few	TGTGCCAGCAGTGACCGGGGTTATTCACCCCTCCACTTT	CASSDRGYSPLHF
TRBD1	TRBV14	TRBJ1-2	once	TGTGCCAGCAGCCAATTAACGGGACAGGGGGCGAATGGCTACACCTTC	CASSQLTGQGANGYTF
TRBD1	TRBV11-1	TRBJ2-7	NA	TGTGCCAGCAGCTTCCACCGACAGGGCTACGAGCAGTACTTC	CASSFHRQGYEQYF
NA	TRBV7-9	TRBJ2-3	NA	TGTGCCAGCAGTTCTATGGCAGATACGCAGTATTTT	CASSSMADTQYF